The clone carrying this T cell receptor beta chain has more than one count but fewer than ten. PCR was performed a second time for roughly 7 to 11 cycles using a sample-barcoded 5' primer and a J-beta primer mix. Tags on each cDNA molecule came from a template-switch adaptor with 12 random nucleotides. TCRdb independently ran MiXCR on the 5' RACE reads; one entry per CDR3 protein. The data contain roughly 1,000,000 distinct CDR3 sequences, 20% to 25% of them singletons. This entry belongs to a study of blood T cells in healthy people across ages. The data were also submitted as part of a second study, on T cells of mothers and their children. Turning to that study: Related mother-child pairs shared slightly more overlap than unrelated pairs, but the difference was non-significant.

The specimen sequenced was blood. This clonotype was sampled from a girl aged 2 to 10 in good health.

The CDR3 is CASSFLRLKGRDGPNTEAFF. The CDR3 region has the DNA TGCGCCAGCAGCTTCCTTCGCCTCAAGGGCAGGGATGGCCCGAACACTGAAGCTTTCTTT. The chain is built from TRBV5-1 and TRBJ1-1; D possibly corresponds to TRBD1 (5 bases). In germline, CDR1 is SGHRS, CDR2 YFSETQ. This CDR3 spans 20 amino acids. The V end was cut by 2 bases, the J end by 1 base, with 27 bases between. The full variable domain, rest sourced from reference TRBV5-1 and TRBJ1-1, is KAGVTQTPRYLIKTRGQQVTLSCSPISGHRSVSWYQQTPGQGLQFLFEYFSETQRNKGNFPGRFSGRQFSNSRSEMNVSTLELGDSALYLCASSFLRLKGRDGPNTEAFFGQGTRLTVV.